The 13 T cell receptor beta chains given below trace back to one sample, sequenced in a study of a mutant IDH1 vaccine in newly diagnosed glioma. TCRdb keeps only in-frame clones here, not all; method: immunoSEQ multiplex PCR. The sample lists fewer than 55,000 clones; about four fifths were seen once. The antigens for these receptors are not known. Time point reported: week 35, safety follow-up. Vaccination used 300 ug of mutant IDH1 20-mer peptide per dose, with topical imiquimod. The source material was PBMCs, sampled from a glioma patient whose treatment included an IDH1 peptide vaccine. The receptor source for this set is a woman aged 40 to 50 with glioma. Some clones in this sample may be carry-over from other donors' samples.

This clone has just one count. V and J are TRBV5-1 and TRBJ1-2; 8 bases are a match to TRBD1. The CDR3 is 14 residues long. Unmatched junction bases numbered 3, after V lost 0 bases and J lost 5 bases. The germline V gene encodes CDR1 SGHRS and CDR2 YFSETQ. The CDR3 loop is CASSLGQGAYGYTF. In nucleotides, the CDR3 is TGCGCCAGCAGCTTGGGGCAGGGGGCGTATGGCTACACCTTC.

This chain links TRBV7-6 with TRBJ2-7, with 9 positions matching TRBD1. This CDR3 is built from 15 residues. The germline CDR1 and CDR2 sequences are SGHVS and FNYEAQ. The V and J ends lost 2 bases and 7 bases, in that order; junction bases with no gene match: 9. The CDR3 DNA sequence: TGTGCCAGCAGCTTATCTGGGGACAGGGCCTGGGAGCAGTACTTC. Its translation is CASSLSGDRAWEQYF.

This rearrangement joins TRBV6-1 to TRBJ1-5; no reliable D call. Trimming took off 2 bases at V and 4 bases at J, with 12 bases between the two ends. The CDR3 spans 15 residues. The germline V gene has CDR1 MNHNS and CDR2 SASEGT. This CDR3 is CASSESPTGNQPQHF. The CDR3 DNA reads TGTGCCAGCAGTGAAAGTCCTACGGGGAATCAGCCCCAGCATTTT.

This clone was seen more than once but under ten times. This rearrangement joins TRBV9 to TRBJ1-2; D uncertain. CDR3 length equals 13 residues. Germline assignment: CDR1 SGDLS and CDR2 YYNGEE. The germline V and J ends were trimmed by 5 bases and 2 bases, with 10 bases remaining between them. The CDR3 loop is CASSTQNNYGYTF. CDR3 DNA sequence: TGTGCCAGCAGTACACAGAACAACTATGGCTACACCTTC.

As for this clone: At one of its ends the junction is not consistent with the germline gene, which may arise from a read error. The chain carries TRBV19 and TRBJ2-2; tentative D call: TRBD1 (6 bases). In germline, CDR1 is LNHDA, CDR2 SQIVND (reference sequence). This CDR3 comprises 15 residues. The CDR3 nucleotides are TGCGATCGGACAGACCTAAAATCGAACACCGGGGAGCTGTTTTTT. The encoded protein is CDRTDLKSNTGELFF. Supplemented by reference TRBV19 and TRBJ2-2, the full variable domain reads DGGITQSPKYLFRKEGQNVTLSCEQNLNHDAMYWYRQDPGQGLRLIYYSQIVNDFQKGDIAEGYSVSREKKESFPLTVTSAQKNPTAFYLCDRTDLKSNTGELFFGEGSRLTVL.

This chain uses TRBV6-6 with TRBJ2-3; D is ambiguous. Germline CDR1 and CDR2: MNHNY and SVGAGI (reference sequence). This CDR3 spans 12 amino acids. Trimming took off 8 bases at V and 6 bases at J, with 12 bases between the two ends. CDR3 in DNA: TGTGCCAGCGGGTCCCTACCGGATACGCAGTATTTT. Protein sequence: CASGSLPDTQYF.

This chain connects TRBV7-9 to TRBJ1-2; D is ambiguous. This CDR3 has 14 residues. V lost 1 base, J lost 4 bases, and 10 bases lay in between. Germline V gene lookup returns CDR1 SEHNR and CDR2 FQNEAQ (reference sequence). CDR3 protein: CASSLERSVYGYTF. DNA for the CDR3: TGTGCCAGCAGCTTAGAGAGATCGGTCTATGGCTACACCTTC.

The chain links TRBV28 to TRBJ2-3; 7 bases match TRBD2. The CDR3 extends over 14 amino acids. The V and J ends lost 8 bases and 4 bases, in that order; junction bases with no gene match: 9. Germline V CDR1 and CDR2: MDHEN, SYDVKM. DNA for the CDR3: TGTGCCAGCGCCAGACCTACTAGCGCAGATACGCAGTATTTT. Residues: CASARPTSADTQYF. Filled out from reference TRBV28 and TRBJ2-3, the complete variable domain reads DVKVTQSSRYLVKRTGEKVFLECVQDMDHENMFWYRQDPGLGLRLIYFSYDVKMKEKGDIPEGYSVSREKKERFSLILESASTNQTSMYLCASARPTSADTQYFGPGTRLTVL.

The gene calls are TRBV6-5 and TRBJ1-4, with 9 nucleotides matching TRBD1. Unmatched junction bases numbered 5, after V lost 2 bases and J lost 7 bases. The length of the CDR3 is 15 residues. CDR1 and CDR2 from the germline V gene are MNHEY and SVGAGI. This CDR3 reads CASSYGTGSGEKLFF. In nucleotides, the CDR3 is TGTGCCAGCAGTTACGGGACAGGGAGTGGTGAAAAACTGTTTTTT.

The chain links TRBV4-3 to TRBJ2-7, with D perhaps matching TRBD2 (6 bases). Per germline, CDR1 LGHNA and CDR2 YSLEER. The V end was cut by 6 bases, the J end by 1 base, with 13 bases between. The CDR3 is 14 residues long. CDR3 sequence (DNA): TGCGCCAGCAGGCGGGATGTGTTTTCCTACGAGCAGTACTTC. The encoded protein is CASRRDVFSYEQYF.

In this sample, this clone turned up once. The chain employs TRBV6-6 and TRBJ1-5; D is undetermined. Germline CDR1 reads MNHNY; CDR2 reads SVGAGI (reference sequence). The CDR3 runs 13 residues. V dropped 5 bases and J dropped 4 bases, with 9 bases sitting between them. This chain's CDR3 is CASSRDTNQPQHF. The DNA for the CDR3 is TGTGCCAGCAGTCGTGACACGAATCAGCCCCAGCATTTT.

This chain connects TRBV19 to TRBJ2-2, with D unresolved. The CDR3 sequence is 15 residues long. Germline values: CDR1 LNHDA, CDR2 SQIVND (reference sequence). Trimming stripped 6 bases from V and 4 bases from J, with 15 bases between. The CDR3 loop is CASSMGSTITGELFF. The CDR3 region has the DNA TGTGCCAGTAGCATGGGGTCTACGATCACCGGGGAGCTGTTTTTT.

In this sample, this clone turned up a few times. The genes are TRBV4-3 and TRBJ1-1; perhaps TRBD1 as D (6 bases). CDR3 size: 15 residues. V gave up 0 bases and J gave up 1 base, with 9 bases separating them. Germline CDR1 and CDR2: LGHNA and YSLEER. The CDR3 DNA reads as TGCGCCAGCAGCCAAGATACGGACAGGAACACTGAAGCTTTCTTT. Its translation: CASSQDTDRNTEAFF.